Presented here are 10 T cell receptor beta chains from one specimen sequenced in a study of blood T cells in healthy people across ages. A second roughly 7 to 12 cycle PCR used barcoded and J-beta primers. TCRdb reprocessed the 5' RACE reads via MiXCR and lists one record per CDR3 protein. The table lists hundreds of thousands of distinct CDR3 sequences, around 48% of them singletons. Sequencing used blood. The receptors derive from a man older than 75 in good health.

This clonotype has more than one count but fewer than ten. This rearrangement joins TRBV12-3 or TRBV12-4 to TRBJ2-4, with no clear D. The length of the CDR3 is 12 residues. Trimming took off 6 bases at V and 6 bases at J, with 9 bases between the two ends. CDR3 in DNA: TGTGCCAGCAGCCACCCGGGAAACATTCAGTACTTC. This translates into CASSHPGNIQYF.

This clonotype has ten or more counts. This chain links TRBV6-5 with TRBJ1-3; no clear D gene. Trimming left V 3 bases short and J 4 bases short, with 10 bases between. The CDR3 consists of 14 residues. The V gene's germline CDR1 is MNHEY and CDR2 SVGAGI. Here the CDR3 DNA reads TGTGCCAGCAGTTATTCCTCCAGGGGAAACACCATATATTTT. Translating gives CASSYSSRGNTIYF.

This chain joins TRBV20-1 and TRBJ2-5, with a weak D call TRBD2 (6 bases). Gene TRBJ2-1 matches the end of the DNA better, so the J call may be wrong. This CDR3 contains 16 residues. Germline CDR1 and CDR2: DFQATT and SNEGSKA (reference sequence). The CDR3 bases are TGCAGTGCTAGAGAGTTTGGTGATAGCGGCCAAGAGACCCAGTTCTTC. Its translation: CSAREFGDSGQETQFF.

The CDR3 here is CASSYPGQLATNEKLFF. The CDR3 nucleotides read TGTGCCAGCAGTTACCCGGGACAGCTAGCAACTAATGAAAAACTGTTTTTT. V and J are TRBV6-6 and TRBJ1-4; 7 positions match TRBD1. Germline trimming cut 2 bases from V and 0 bases from J; bases unmatched to any gene: 6. In germline, CDR1 is MNHNY, CDR2 SVGAGI (reference sequence). The CDR3 is 17 amino acids.

Of note for this clonotype: Given a much more abundant clone one base away, this may be a read error. The chain carries TRBV20-1 and TRBJ2-5; no definite D call. This CDR3 comprises 18 residues. Germline-derived CDR1 and CDR2 are DFQATT and SNEGSKA (reference sequence). CDR3 nucleotide sequence: TGCAGTGCTAGAGGTATAATGGCAGAGGCAGTCGAGCGAGAGGCCCAGTACTTC. Amino acids: CSARGIMAEAVEREAQYF.

The genes are TRBV20-1 and TRBJ2-3; D tentatively reads TRBD1 or TRBD2 (5 bases each). This CDR3 is built from 12 residues. V was trimmed by 6 bases and J by 4 bases, leaving 11 bases between them. From germline, CDR1 is DFQATT and CDR2 SNEGSKA (reference sequence). CDR3 bases: TGCAGTGCCCAGGGAGAGGCAGATACGCAGTATTTT. It translates to CSAQGEADTQYF.

The chain recombines TRBV11-3 with TRBJ2-5, with D hard to call. The CDR3 runs to 12 residues. The germline V gene encodes CDR1 SGHNT and CDR2 YENEEA. The V gene lost 4 bases and the J gene lost 7 bases, with 10 bases spanning the gap. The CDR3 region is CASSSESGTQYF. The CDR3 DNA reads as TGTGCCAGCAGCTCAGAGTCTGGGACCCAGTACTTC. Filled out from reference TRBV11-3 and TRBJ2-5, the complete variable domain reads EAGVVQSPRYKIIEKKQPVAFWCNPISGHNTLYWYLQNLGQGPELLIRYENEEAVDDSQLPKDRFSAERLKGVDSTLKIQPAELGDSAVYLCASSSESGTQYFGPGTRLLVL.

A few counts support this clonotype. The rearrangement links TRBV20-1 to TRBJ2-1; 11 bases fit TRBD2. This CDR3 spans 16 amino acids. V was pared by 5 bases and J by 7 bases, with 13 bases of the junction left unmatched. CDR1 DFQATT and CDR2 SNEGSKA come from the germline V gene (reference sequence). CDR3 nucleotide sequence: TGCAGTGCTGGAGCTCCGGGACTAGCGGCTGGAAATGAGCAGTTCTTC. Protein product: CSAGAPGLAAGNEQFF.

This clonotype was counted only a few times. This sequence joins TRBV3-1 and TRBJ2-7, with D unclear. Germline CDR1 reads LGHDT; CDR2 reads YNNKEL (reference sequence). The V and J ends lost 0 bases and 0 bases respectively, with 9 bases between them. The CDR3 covers 15 residues. The CDR3 spells CASSQDLGASYEQYF. The CDR3 bases are TGTGCCAGCAGCCAAGATCTCGGTGCCTCCTACGAGCAGTACTTC.

This clonotype was recorded at least ten times. This chain uses TRBV6-6 with TRBJ2-6; no firm D call. V was trimmed by 5 bases and J by 4 bases, leaving 15 bases between them. The CDR3 totals 16 residues. Germline values: CDR1 MNHNY, CDR2 SVGAGI (reference sequence). The CDR3 DNA is TGTGCCAGCAGTCACCAATTTTCGGCGGGGGCCAACGTCCTGACTTTC. Protein sequence: CASSHQFSAGANVLTF.